This record covers a single T cell receptor beta chain. Its matching antigen is unknown. Unmatched junction bases numbered 8, after V lost 0 bases and J lost 0 bases. This CDR3 has 20 amino acids. Germline loops: CDR1 SNHLY, CDR2 FYNNEI. This sample is part of a study of PD-1 blockade in classical Hodgkin lymphoma. Findings and caveats of the study: The study reported lower baseline TCR diversity in newly diagnosed patients than in healthy donors. CD4+ TCR diversity climbed significantly by C4D1, unlike CD8+ TCR diversity.

Libraries were prepared by immunoSEQ multiplex PCR; TCRdb keeps only in-frame clonotypes and omits some of them. This sample carries roughly 60,000 clones, approximately 94% of them seen once, and the ten largest clones take 6.5% to 9.5%. Documented time point: cycle 4 day 1 (C4D1), after six to seven weeks of nivolumab. Autologous stem cell transplantation was followed by relapse in every patient, and brentuximab vedotin exposure varied. This rearrangement joins TRBV2 to TRBJ2-2; TRBD2 matches at 12 bases. The sample here was peripheral blood mononuclear cells (PBMCs), taken before the fourth cycle of nivolumab. The clonotype comes from a human donor with classical Hodgkin lymphoma. The CDR3 DNA reads as TGTGCCAGCAGTGAAGCTCCAGGACTAGCGGGAAGACCGAACACCGGGGAGCTGTTTTTT. It is translated as CASSEAPGLAGRPNTGELFF.